The rows below give T cell receptor beta chains drawn from one sample of a study of blood T cell repertoires in COVID-19. The assay was immunoSEQ multiplex PCR, and TCRdb's table has in-frame clones only and misses some. The sample carries approximately 290,000 clones, 80% to 90% recorded once. The sample was PBMCs or T cells enriched from blood (not recorded which). The receptors originated from a woman under 40 who had recovered from COVID-19. Both conserved end residues are part of each CDR3. The D gene is left open where the match is weak. Size is stated for part of the rows, as once, few or many counts, or as a class when the clone is expanded.

J,V,D,size,DNA,CDR3
TRBJ1-2,TRBV3-1/TRBV3-2,TRBD1,-,TGTGCCAGCAGCCCTGAAATGACAGGGGGCGCCGGAGGCTACACCTTC,CASSPEMTGGAGGYTF
TRBJ1-1,TRBV19,TRBD1,once,TGTGCCAGTAGGACAGGGTATGGGTACACTGAAGCTTTCTTT,CASRTGYGYTEAFF
TRBJ2-1,TRBV28,TRBD2,-,TGTGCCAGCAGTTTATATGTGCGACTAGCGGGACGGCGGGACTACAATGAGCAGTTCTTC,CASSLYVRLAGRRDYNEQFF
TRBJ1-3,TRBV4-2,TRBD1,-,TGTGCCAGCAGGGGGACCCGGGACAGGGACTTCTCGGGGGGAAACACCATATATTTT,CASRGTRDRDFSGGNTIYF
TRBJ1-5,TRBV25-1,TRBD1,-,TGTGCCAGCAGTACAGGGGGCGACGGTGGCAATCAGCCCCAGCATTTT,CASSTGGDGGNQPQHF
TRBJ2-7,TRBV5-4,TRBD2,-,TGTGCCAGCAGCTTGAGAGTGGCGGGAGGCGAGCAGTACTTC,CASSLRVAGGEQYF
TRBJ1-2,TRBV19,-,-,TGTGCCAGTAGGGACACTAACTATGGCTACACCTTC,CASRDTNYGYTF
TRBJ1-1,TRBV19,TRBD1,-,TGTGCCAGTAGTAATGCGGGACAGCTACTGGTCATGAACACTGAAGCTTTCTTT,CASSNAGQLLVMNTEAFF
TRBJ2-2,TRBV25-1,TRBD1,-,TGTGCCAGCACCCACCGTTTCGGGGACAGGGGATCCACCGGGGAGCTGTTTTTT,CASTHRFGDRGSTGELFF
TRBJ2-5,TRBV5-4,-,-,TGTGCCAGCAGCCCTGCCAGACAGCCACAAGAGACCCAGTACTTC,CASSPARQPQETQYF
TRBJ2-6,TRBV19,-,-,TGTGCCAGTAGAGAGACAGACGCACTCTCTGGGGCCAACGTCCTGACTTTC,CASRETDALSGANVLTF
TRBJ1-1,TRBV27,-,-,TGTGCCAGCAGTATCCAAAACATGAACACTGAAGCTTTCTTT,CASSIQNMNTEAFF
TRBJ1-1,TRBV5-1,TRBD1,-,TGCGCCAGCAGCCAAGGACAGGGCGGGGAAGCTTTCTTT,CASSQGQGGEAFF
TRBJ1-2,TRBV27,TRBD1,-,TGTGCCAGCAGTCCCGGGACAGGGAGAGCTAACTATGGCTACACCTTC,CASSPGTGRANYGYTF
TRBJ1-1,TRBV7-9,-,-,TGTGCCAGCAGCTTAGGCGGCAGGGAAGCGAACACTGAAGCTTTCTTT,CASSLGGREANTEAFF
TRBJ2-1,TRBV3-1/TRBV3-2,TRBD2,-,TGTGCCAGCAGCCAAGATCTCAGTAGCGGGGTATACAATGAGCAGTTCTTC,CASSQDLSSGVYNEQFF
TRBJ2-1,TRBV5-1,TRBD1,-,TGCGCCAGCGCTGGGACAGGATCCTACAATGAGCAGTTCTTC,CASAGTGSYNEQFF
TRBJ2-5,TRBV6-1,TRBD2,few,TGTGCCAGCAGTGAGTGGACGGGAGGGTCTGAGACCCAGTACTTC,CASSEWTGGSETQYF
TRBJ2-7,TRBV18,TRBD1,-,TGTGCCAGCTCACCTCCGAAGACAGGGGCTTACGAGCAGTACTTC,CASSPPKTGAYEQYF
TRBJ2-3,TRBV6-4,TRBD2,few,TGTGCCAGCAGTGACTCCCCTAGCGGGGGGGCAGATACGCAGTATTTT,CASSDSPSGGADTQYF
TRBJ1-6,TRBV3-1/TRBV3-2,-,-,TGTGCCAGCAGCCCAGACTCAGATAATTCACCCCTCCACTTT,CASSPDSDNSPLHF
TRBJ2-7,TRBV25-1,-,-,TGTGCCAGCAGTGGAGGTATAGAGCAGTACTTC,CASSGGIEQYF
TRBJ2-1,TRBV13,TRBD2,-,TGTGCCAGCAGCTCTAGCGGGAGGGCCAATGAGCAGTTCTTC,CASSSSGRANEQFF
TRBJ2-3,TRBV5-1,TRBD1,-,TGCGCCAGCAGCTTTGGGGACAGGGTGACAGATACGCAGTATTTT,CASSFGDRVTDTQYF
TRBJ1-3,TRBV7-9,-,-,TGTGCCAGCAGCACAACGACAGCCAGCTCTGGAAACACCATATATTTT,CASSTTTASSGNTIYF
TRBJ1-1,TRBV7-2,TRBD1,-,TGTGCCAGCAGCTTTGACAGGGAATGGACTGAAGCTTTCTTT,CASSFDREWTEAFF
TRBJ2-7,TRBV4-1,TRBD2,-,TGCGCCAGCAGCCGTCCGGGACTAGCGGGAAGGGACGAGCAGTACTTC,CASSRPGLAGRDEQYF
TRBJ1-5,TRBV10-3,TRBD1,-,TGTGCCATCAGCCTGACAGGGGCGATTCTTAGCAATCAGCCCCAGCATTTT,CAISLTGAILSNQPQHF
TRBJ1-1,TRBV29-1,TRBD1,-,TGCAGCGTTTGTGACAGGGGGACTGAAGCTTTCTTT,CSVCDRGTEAFF